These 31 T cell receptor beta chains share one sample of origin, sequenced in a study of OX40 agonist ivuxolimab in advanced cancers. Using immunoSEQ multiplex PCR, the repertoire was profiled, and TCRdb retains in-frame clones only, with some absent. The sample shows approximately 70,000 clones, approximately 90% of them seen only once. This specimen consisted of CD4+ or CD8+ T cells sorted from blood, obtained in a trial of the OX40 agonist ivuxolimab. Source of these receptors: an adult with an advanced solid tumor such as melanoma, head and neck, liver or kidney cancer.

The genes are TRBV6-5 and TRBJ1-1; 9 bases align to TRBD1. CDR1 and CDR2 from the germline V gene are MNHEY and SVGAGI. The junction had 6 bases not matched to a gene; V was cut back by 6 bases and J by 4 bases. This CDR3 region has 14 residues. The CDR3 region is CASRDGQGSTEAFF. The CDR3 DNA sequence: TGTGCCAGCAGGGACGGACAGGGGAGCACTGAAGCTTTCTTT.

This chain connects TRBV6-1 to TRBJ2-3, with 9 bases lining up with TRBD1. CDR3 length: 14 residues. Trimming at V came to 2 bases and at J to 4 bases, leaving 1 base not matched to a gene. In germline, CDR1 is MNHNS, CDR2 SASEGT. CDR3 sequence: CASSERQGADTQYF. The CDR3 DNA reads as TGTGCCAGCAGTGAACGACAGGGGGCAGATACGCAGTATTTT.

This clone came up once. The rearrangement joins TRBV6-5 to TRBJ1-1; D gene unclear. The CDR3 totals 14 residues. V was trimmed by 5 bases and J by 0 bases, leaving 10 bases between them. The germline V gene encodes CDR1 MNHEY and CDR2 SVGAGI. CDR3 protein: CASSPPAMNTEAFF. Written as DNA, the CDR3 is TGTGCCAGCAGTCCCCCAGCCATGAACACTGAAGCTTTCTTT.

The CDR3: CASSGTAHGYTF. In DNA form, the CDR3 reads TGTGCCAGTAGCGGGACAGCTCATGGCTACACCTTC. The chain has TRBV19 and TRBJ1-2; the match to TRBD1 covers 7 bases. CDR1 is LNHDA, CDR2 SQIVND, per germline (reference sequence). The CDR3 length is 12 residues. Losses at the gene ends were 6 bases for V and 6 bases for J; bases not matched to a gene: 4.

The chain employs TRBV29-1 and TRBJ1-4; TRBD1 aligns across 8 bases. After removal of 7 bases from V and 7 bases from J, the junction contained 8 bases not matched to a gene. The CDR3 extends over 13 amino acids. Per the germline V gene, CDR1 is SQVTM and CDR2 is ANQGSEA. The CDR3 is CSALGQGVEKLFF. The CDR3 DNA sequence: TGCAGCGCCCTAGGACAGGGCGTTGAAAAACTGTTTTTT.

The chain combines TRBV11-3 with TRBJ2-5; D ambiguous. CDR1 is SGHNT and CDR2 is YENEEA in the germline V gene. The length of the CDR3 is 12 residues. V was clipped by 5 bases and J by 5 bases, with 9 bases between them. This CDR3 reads CASSPAVETQYF. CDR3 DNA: TGTGCCAGCAGCCCCGCCGTGGAGACCCAGTACTTC.

CDR3 residues: CASSIRDRAYEQYF. The CDR3 DNA is TGTGCCAGTAGTATCCGGGACAGGGCCTACGAGCAGTACTTC. The chain uses TRBV19 and TRBJ2-7; 9 bases map to TRBD1. Germline V gene sequence: CDR1 LNHDA, CDR2 SQIVND (reference sequence). With 3 bases clipped from V and 2 bases from J, the junction kept 2 bases outside the gene matches. This CDR3 has 14 residues.

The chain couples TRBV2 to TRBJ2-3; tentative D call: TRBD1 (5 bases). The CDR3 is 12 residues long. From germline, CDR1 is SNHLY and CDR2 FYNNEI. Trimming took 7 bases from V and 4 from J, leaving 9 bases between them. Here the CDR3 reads CASTRVSDTQYF. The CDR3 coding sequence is TGTGCCAGCACCAGGGTGTCAGATACGCAGTATTTT.

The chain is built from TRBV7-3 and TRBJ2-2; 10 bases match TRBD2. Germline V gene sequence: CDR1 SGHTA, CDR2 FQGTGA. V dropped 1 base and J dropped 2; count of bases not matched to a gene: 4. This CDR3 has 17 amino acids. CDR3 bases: TGTGCCAGCAGCTTAAGTCGGACTAGCGGAAACACCGGGGAGCTGTTTTTT. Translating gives CASSLSRTSGNTGELFF.

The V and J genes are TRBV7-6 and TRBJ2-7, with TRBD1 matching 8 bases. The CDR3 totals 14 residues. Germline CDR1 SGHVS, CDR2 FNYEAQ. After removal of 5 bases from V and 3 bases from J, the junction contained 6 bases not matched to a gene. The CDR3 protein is CASSETGVGYEQYF. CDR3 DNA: TGTGCCAGCAGCGAGACAGGGGTGGGCTACGAGCAGTACTTC.

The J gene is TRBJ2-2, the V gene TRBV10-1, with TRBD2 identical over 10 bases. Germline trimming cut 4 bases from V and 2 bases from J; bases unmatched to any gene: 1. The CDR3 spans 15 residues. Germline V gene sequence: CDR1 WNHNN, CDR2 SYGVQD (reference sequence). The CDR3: CASSVAGGNTGELFF. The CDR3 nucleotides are TGCGCCAGCAGTGTAGCGGGAGGTAACACCGGGGAGCTGTTTTTT.

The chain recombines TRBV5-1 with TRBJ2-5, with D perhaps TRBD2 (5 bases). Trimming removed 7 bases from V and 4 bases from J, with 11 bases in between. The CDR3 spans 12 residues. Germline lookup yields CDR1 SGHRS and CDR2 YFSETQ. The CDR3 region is CASAGDRETQYF. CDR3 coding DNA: TGCGCCAGCGCCGGGGATAGAGAGACCCAGTACTTC.

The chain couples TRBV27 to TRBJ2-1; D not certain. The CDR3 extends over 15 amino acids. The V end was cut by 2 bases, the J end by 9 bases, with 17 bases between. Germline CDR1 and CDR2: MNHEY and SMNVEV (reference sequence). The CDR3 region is CASSLDDHPGREQFF. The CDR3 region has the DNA TGTGCCAGCAGTTTAGACGACCACCCCGGACGTGAGCAGTTCTTC.

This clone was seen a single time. For the CDR3, the DNA is TGTGCCAGCAGCTTAGCTTCTAGCGGGAACACCGGGGAGCTGTTTTTT. Protein: CASSLASSGNTGELFF. The chain couples TRBV7-8 to TRBJ2-2; 7 bases are shared with TRBD2. Unmatched junction bases numbered 2, after V lost 0 bases and J lost 1 base. Germline V gene sequence: CDR1 SGHVS, CDR2 FQNEAQ. The CDR3 loop spans 16 amino acids.

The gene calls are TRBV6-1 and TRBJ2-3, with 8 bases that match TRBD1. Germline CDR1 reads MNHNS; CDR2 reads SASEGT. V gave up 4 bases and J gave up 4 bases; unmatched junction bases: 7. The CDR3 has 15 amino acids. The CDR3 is CASSADRGGADTQYF. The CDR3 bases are TGTGCCAGCAGTGCCGACAGGGGAGGCGCAGATACGCAGTATTTT.

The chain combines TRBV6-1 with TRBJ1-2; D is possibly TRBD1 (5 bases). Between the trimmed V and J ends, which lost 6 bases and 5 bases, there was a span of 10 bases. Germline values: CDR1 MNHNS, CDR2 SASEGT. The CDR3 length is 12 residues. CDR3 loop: CASRGPIYGYTF. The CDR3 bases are TGTGCCAGCAGGGGACCGATTTATGGCTACACCTTC.

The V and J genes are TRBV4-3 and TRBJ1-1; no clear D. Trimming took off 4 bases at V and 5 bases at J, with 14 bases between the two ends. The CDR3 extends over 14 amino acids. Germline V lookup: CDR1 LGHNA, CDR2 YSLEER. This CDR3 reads CASSPVGRATEAFF. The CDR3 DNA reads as TGCGCCAGCAGCCCTGTGGGAAGAGCAACTGAAGCTTTCTTT.

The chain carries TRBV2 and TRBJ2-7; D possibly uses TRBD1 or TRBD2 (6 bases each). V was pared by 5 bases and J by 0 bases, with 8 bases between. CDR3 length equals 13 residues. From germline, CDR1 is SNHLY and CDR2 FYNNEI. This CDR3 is CASSRGDSYEQYF. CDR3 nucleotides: TGTGCCAGCAGTAGGGGGGACTCCTACGAGCAGTACTTC.

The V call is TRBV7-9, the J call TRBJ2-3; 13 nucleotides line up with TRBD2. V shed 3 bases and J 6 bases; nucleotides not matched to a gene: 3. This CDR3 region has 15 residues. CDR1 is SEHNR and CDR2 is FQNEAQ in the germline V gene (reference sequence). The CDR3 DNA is TGTGCCAGCAGCTTGGGGACTAGCGGGACTGATACGCAGTATTTT. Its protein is CASSLGTSGTDTQYF.

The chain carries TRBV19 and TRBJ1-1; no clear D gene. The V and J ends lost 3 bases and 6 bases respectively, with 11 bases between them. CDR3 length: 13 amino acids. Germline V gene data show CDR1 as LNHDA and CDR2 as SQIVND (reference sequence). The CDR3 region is CASSINPLSEAFF. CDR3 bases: TGTGCCAGTAGTATCAACCCTCTTTCTGAAGCTTTCTTT.

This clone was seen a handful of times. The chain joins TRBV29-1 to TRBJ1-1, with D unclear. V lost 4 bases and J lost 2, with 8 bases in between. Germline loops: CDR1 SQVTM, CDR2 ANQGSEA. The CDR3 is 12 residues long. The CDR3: CSVGGINTEAFF. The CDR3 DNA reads TGCAGCGTTGGAGGGATCAACACTGAAGCTTTCTTT. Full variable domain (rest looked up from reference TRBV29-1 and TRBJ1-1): SAVISQKPSRDICQRGTSLTIQCQVDSQVTMMFWYRQQPGQSLTLIATANQGSEATYESGFVIDKFPISRPNLTFSTLTVSNMSPEDSSIYLCSVGGINTEAFFGQGTRLTVV.

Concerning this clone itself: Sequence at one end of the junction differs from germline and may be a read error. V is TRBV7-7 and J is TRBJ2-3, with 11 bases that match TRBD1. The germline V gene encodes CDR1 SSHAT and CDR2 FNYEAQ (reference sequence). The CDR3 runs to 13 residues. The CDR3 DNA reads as TGTGCTAGCAGCTTTGGGGACAGGGGGGAGCAGTATTTT. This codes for CASSFGDRGEQYF.

The CDR3: CASSLLPIGTATGELFF. The CDR3 DNA sequence: TGTGCCAGCAGTTTACTGCCCATCGGGACTGCCACCGGGGAGCTGTTTTTT. The V and J genes are TRBV27 and TRBJ2-2, with a possible D match to TRBD2 (6 bases). CDR1 MNHEY and CDR2 SMNVEV come from the germline V gene (reference sequence). V was clipped by 2 bases and J by 4 bases, with 17 bases between them. The CDR3 totals 17 residues.

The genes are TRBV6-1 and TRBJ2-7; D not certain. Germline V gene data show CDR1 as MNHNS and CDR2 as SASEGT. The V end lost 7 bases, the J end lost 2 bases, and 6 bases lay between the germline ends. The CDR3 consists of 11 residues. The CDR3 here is CASKEAYEQYF. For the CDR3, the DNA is TGTGCCAGCAAAGAGGCCTACGAGCAGTACTTC.

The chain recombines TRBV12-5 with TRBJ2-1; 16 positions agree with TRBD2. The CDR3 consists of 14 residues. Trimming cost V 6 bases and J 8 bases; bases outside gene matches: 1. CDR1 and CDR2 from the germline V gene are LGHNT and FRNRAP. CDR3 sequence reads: CASGGLAGGYEQFF. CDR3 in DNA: TGTGCTAGTGGGGGACTAGCGGGAGGGTATGAGCAGTTCTTC.

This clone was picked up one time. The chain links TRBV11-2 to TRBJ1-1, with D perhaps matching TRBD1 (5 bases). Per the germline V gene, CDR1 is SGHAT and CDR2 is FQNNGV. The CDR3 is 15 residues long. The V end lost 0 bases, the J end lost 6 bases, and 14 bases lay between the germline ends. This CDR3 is CASSLDWSRVAEAFF. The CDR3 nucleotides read TGTGCCAGCAGCTTAGATTGGAGCAGGGTAGCTGAAGCTTTCTTT.

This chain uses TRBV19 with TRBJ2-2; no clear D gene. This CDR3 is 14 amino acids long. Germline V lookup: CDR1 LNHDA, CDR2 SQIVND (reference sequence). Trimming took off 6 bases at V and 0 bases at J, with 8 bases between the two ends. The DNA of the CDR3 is TGTGCCAGTAGACTGAACGCGAACACCGGGGAGCTGTTTTTT. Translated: CASRLNANTGELFF.

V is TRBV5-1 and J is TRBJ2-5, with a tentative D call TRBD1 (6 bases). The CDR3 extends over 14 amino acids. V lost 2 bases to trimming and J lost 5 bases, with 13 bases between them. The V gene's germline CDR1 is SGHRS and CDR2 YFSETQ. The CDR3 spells CASSFWGLEETQYF. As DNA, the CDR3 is TGCGCCAGCAGCTTTTGGGGGCTGGAGGAGACCCAGTACTTC.

The CDR3: CASTRDSSHSGANVLTF. In nucleotides, the CDR3 is TGTGCCTCTACCCGGGACAGTTCCCACTCTGGGGCCAACGTCCTGACTTTC. The chain carries TRBV30 and TRBJ2-6; TRBD1 aligns across 7 bases. The J segment lost 0 bases and the V segment lost 7 bases, leaving 12 bases of the junction unmatched. The CDR3 consists of 17 residues. Looked up from germline, CDR1 is GTSNPN and CDR2 is SVGIG (reference sequence).

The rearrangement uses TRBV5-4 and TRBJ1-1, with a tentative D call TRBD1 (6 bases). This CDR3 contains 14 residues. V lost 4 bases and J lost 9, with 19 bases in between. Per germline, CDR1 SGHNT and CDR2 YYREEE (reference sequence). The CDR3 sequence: CASSTNTPGVKAFF. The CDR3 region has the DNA TGTGCCAGCAGCACCAACACCCCAGGGGTGAAAGCTTTCTTT.

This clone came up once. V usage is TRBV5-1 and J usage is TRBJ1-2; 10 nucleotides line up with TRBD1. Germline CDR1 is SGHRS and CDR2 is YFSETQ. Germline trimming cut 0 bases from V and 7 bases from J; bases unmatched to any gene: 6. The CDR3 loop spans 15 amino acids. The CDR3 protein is CASSLALTGGTGYTF. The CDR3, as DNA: TGCGCCAGCAGCTTGGCCCTGACAGGGGGCACTGGCTACACCTTC. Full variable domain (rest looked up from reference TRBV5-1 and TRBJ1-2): KAGVTQTPRYLIKTRGQQVTLSCSPISGHRSVSWYQQTPGQGLQFLFEYFSETQRNKGNFPGRFSGRQFSNSRSEMNVSTLELGDSALYLCASSLALTGGTGYTFGSGTRLTVV.